This TCR beta chain appears in the sequencing data of a study of blood T cell repertoires in COVID-19 (dated by TCRdb to about 2020). About the study as a whole: Samples from collaborators originated in the United States, Italy and Spain and spanned both the acute and convalescent phases of COVID-19. The prospective study material was composed of cDNA or gDNA derived from T cells, B-cell-depleted T cells, or PBMCs. The dataset comprised deeply sampled blood TCRbeta repertoires from subjects exposed to, actively infected with, or recovered from COVID-19. The repertoires were released in a freely available public database meant as a resource for research on the immune response to SARS-CoV-2. Samples came from the ongoing ImmuneRACE study (first 160 participants) plus 1,254 subjects from 6 global collaborators. A de-identified subject ID, COVID-19 status, age in years and sex were almost always included in the sample metadata. Where available, HLA class I and class II types were taken from metadata supplied by the sample provider and were not determined by assay-based typing. Summary of the overall study and its limitations: The quantity of clinical and demographic metadata differed by source and by participant and was supplied without curation.

TCRbeta CDR3 regions were amplified from genomic DNA by means of the immunoSEQ Assay, a bias-controlled multiplex PCR. The authors processed their data as follows. The number of nucleated cells in each sample was estimated from the amplification of reference gene primers within the assay. To quantify the absolute abundance of each unique TCRbeta CDR3 rearrangement, sequence reads were collapsed and filtered. Productive Simpson clonality was computed per sample as the square root of Simpson's diversity index over productive rearrangements. The table comes from immuneACCESS by way of TCRdb, which keeps in-frame sequences with V and J called. Part of the clones is missing from these tables; in studies checked, under half for an unresolved V gene and the rest for unknown reasons. From that table come the V and J calls and clone size; the DNA was used to work out D and trimming. This sample gives about 260,000 clones in total; about 87% of them show up just once. The ten biggest clones cover roughly 4% of the sample.

A second Seattle source provided samples from volunteer blood donors who had recovered from COVID-19. Whole blood was collected in K2EDTA tubes by collaborating institutions according to the institutions' own protocols. For TCRbeta analysis, collaborator samples were shipped as frozen whole blood, as isolated PBMCs, or as DNA extracted from either sample type. Concerning this clone itself: The antigen this receptor binds is unknown. No much larger clone is present one base from it, and per-base qualities are unavailable.

CDR1 and CDR2 are drawn from the germline V gene: SGDLS, YYNGEE. The CDR3 runs 16 residues from the cysteine to the phenylalanine. Only CDR3 DNA remains: 48 bases, in frame from the first base. Trimming takes 3 bases off V and 7 bases off J; junction bases not matched to a gene: 8. The V and J segments used are TRBV9 and TRBJ1-6; 9 middle bases align to TRBD1. This TCR derives from a man between 60 and 75 years old who had recovered from COVID-19. The specimen sequenced was peripheral blood. CDR3 loop: CASSAGTGPINSPLHF. In nucleotides, the sequence is TGTGCCAGCAGCGCCGGGACAGGGCCGATCAATTCACCCCTCCACTTT. The full variable domain, with segments outside the CDR3 supplied by the reference TRBV9 and TRBJ1-6 proteins, appears as DSGVTQTPKHLITATGQRVTLRCSPRSGDLSVYWYQQSLDQGLQFLIQYYNGEERAKGNILERFSAQQFPDLHSELNLSSLELGDSALYFCASSAGTGPINSPLHFGNGTRLTVT.